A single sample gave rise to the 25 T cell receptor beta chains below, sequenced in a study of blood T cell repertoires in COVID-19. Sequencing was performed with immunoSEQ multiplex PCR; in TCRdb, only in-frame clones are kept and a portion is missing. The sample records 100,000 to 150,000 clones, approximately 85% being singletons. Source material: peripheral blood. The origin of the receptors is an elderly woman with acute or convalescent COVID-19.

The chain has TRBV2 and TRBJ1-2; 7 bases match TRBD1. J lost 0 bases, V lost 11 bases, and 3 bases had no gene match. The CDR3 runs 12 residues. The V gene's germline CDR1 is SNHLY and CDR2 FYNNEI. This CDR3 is CASGQTNYGYTF. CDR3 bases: TGTGCCTCGGGACAGACTAACTATGGCTACACCTTC.

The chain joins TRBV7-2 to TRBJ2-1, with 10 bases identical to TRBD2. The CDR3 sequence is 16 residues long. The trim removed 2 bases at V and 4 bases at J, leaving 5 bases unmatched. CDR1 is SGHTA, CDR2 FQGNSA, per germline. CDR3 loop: CASSLRGLATYNEQFF. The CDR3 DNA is TGTGCCAGCAGCTTAAGGGGACTAGCGACATACAATGAGCAGTTCTTC.

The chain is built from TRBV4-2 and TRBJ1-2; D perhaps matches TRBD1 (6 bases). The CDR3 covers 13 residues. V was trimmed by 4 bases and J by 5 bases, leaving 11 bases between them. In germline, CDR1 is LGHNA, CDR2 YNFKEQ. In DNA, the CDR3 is TGTGCCAGCAGCCGGACAGCAGAGTATGGCTACACCTTC. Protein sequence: CASSRTAEYGYTF.

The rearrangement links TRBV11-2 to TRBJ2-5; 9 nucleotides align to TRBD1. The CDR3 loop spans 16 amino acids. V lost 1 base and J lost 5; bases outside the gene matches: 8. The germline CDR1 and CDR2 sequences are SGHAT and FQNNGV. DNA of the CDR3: TGTGCCAGCAGCTTAGGGTCCGGGACAGGGAGCGAGACCCAGTACTTC. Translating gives CASSLGSGTGSETQYF.

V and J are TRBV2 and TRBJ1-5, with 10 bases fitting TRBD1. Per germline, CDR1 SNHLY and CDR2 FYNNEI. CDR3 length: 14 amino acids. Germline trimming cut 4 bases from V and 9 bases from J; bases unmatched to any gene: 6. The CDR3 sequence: CASSGQGAPGPQHF. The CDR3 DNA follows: TGTGCCAGCAGTGGACAGGGGGCCCCGGGGCCCCAGCATTTT.

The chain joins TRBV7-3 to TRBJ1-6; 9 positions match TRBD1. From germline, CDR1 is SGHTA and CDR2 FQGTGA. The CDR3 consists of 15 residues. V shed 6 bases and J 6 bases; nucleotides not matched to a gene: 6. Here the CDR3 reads CASRPRQGGNSPLHF. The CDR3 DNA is TGTGCCAGCAGACCCCGACAGGGGGGTAATTCACCCCTCCACTTT.

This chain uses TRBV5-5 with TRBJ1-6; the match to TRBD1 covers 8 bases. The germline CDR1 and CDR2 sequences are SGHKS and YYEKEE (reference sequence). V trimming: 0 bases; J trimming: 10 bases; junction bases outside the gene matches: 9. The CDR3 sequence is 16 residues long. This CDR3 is CASSLAGAGGRSPLHF. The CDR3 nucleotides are TGTGCCAGCAGCTTGGCCGGGGCAGGGGGCAGGTCACCCCTCCACTTT.

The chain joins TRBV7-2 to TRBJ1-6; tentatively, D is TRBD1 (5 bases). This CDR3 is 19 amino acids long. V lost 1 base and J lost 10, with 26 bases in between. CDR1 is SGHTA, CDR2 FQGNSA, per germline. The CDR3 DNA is TGTGCCAGCAGCTTAGGGCAGCAAGGGACTACTAGGTTGATCTCACCCCTCCACTTT. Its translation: CASSLGQQGTTRLISPLHF.

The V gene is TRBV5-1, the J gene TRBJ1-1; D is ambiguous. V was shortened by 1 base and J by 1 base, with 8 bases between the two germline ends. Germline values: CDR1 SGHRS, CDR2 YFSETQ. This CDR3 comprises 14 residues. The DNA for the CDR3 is TGCGCCAGCAGCTTGCGGGTTCAGAACACTGAAGCTTTCTTT. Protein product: CASSLRVQNTEAFF.

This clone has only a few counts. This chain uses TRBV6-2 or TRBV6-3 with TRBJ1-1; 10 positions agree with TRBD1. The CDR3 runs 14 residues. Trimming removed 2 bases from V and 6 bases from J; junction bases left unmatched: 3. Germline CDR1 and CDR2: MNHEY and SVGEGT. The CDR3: CASSYLDRGAEAFF. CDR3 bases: TGTGCCAGCAGTTACCTGGACAGGGGGGCTGAAGCTTTCTTT.

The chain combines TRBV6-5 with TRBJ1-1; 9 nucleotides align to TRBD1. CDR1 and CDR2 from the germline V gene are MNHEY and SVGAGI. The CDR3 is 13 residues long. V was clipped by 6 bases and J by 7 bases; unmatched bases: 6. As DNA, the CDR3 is TGTGCCAGCAGAGCACAGGGGGCGGGTGAAGCTTTCTTT. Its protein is CASRAQGAGEAFF.

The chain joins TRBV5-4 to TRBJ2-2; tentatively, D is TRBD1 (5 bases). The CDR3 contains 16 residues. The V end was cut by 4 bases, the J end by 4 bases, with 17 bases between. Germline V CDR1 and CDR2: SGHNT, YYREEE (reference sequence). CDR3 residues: CASSRAYARGTGELFF. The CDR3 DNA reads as TGTGCCAGCAGCCGGGCTTATGCTAGGGGCACCGGGGAGCTGTTTTTT.

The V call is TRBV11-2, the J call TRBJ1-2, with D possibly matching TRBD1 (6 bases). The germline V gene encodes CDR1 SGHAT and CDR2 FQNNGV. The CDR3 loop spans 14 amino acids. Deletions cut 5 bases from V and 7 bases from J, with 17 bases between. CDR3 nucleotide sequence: TGTGCCAGCAGCCCGGGGGGGCACCTCTCTGGCTACACCTTC. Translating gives CASSPGGHLSGYTF.

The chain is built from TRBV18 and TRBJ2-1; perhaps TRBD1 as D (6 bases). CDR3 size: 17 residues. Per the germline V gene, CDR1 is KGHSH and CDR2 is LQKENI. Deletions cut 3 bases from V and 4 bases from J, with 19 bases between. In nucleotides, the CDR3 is TGTGCCAGCTCACCTTACAGGGTCTACACTACTTACAATGAGCAGTTCTTC. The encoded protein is CASSPYRVYTTYNEQFF.

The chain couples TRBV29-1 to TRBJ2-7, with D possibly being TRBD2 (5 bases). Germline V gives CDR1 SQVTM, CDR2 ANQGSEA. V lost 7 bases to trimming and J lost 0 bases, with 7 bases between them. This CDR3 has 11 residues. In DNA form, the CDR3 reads TGCAGCGCCAGCGGCTCCTACGAGCAGTACTTC. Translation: CSASGSYEQYF.

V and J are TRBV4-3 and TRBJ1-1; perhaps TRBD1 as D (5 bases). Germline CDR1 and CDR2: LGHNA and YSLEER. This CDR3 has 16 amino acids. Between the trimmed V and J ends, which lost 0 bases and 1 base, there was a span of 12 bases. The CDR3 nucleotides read TGCGCCAGCAGCCAAGATCTCCCTGGACAGAACACTGAAGCTTTCTTT. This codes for CASSQDLPGQNTEAFF.

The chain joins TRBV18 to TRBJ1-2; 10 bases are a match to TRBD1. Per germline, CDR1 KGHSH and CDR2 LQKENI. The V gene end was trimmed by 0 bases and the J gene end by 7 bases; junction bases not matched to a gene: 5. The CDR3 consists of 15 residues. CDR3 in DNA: TGTGCCAGCTCACCACCGGGACAGGGGTGGACTGGCTACACCTTC. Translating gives CASSPPGQGWTGYTF.

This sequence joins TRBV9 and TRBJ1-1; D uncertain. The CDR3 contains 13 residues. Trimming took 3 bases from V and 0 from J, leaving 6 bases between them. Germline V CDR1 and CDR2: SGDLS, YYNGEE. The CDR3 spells CASSGGLNTEAFF. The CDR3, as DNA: TGTGCCAGCAGCGGAGGGTTGAACACTGAAGCTTTCTTT.

In DNA, the CDR3 is TGTGCCAGCAGCCCGGGACAGGCACAGCCCCAGCATTTT. Translated, it gives CASSPGQAQPQHF. The chain carries TRBV7-6 and TRBJ1-5; 8 bases agree with TRBD1. Germline CDR1 is SGHVS and CDR2 is FNYEAQ. This CDR3 is built from 13 residues. V lost 5 bases and J lost 7; bases outside the gene matches: 4.

DNA of the CDR3: TGTGCCAGCAGCAGAGGTGGGGCAGGGAATTCACCCCTCCACTTT. Its protein product is CASSRGGAGNSPLHF. The chain couples TRBV7-3 to TRBJ1-6; TRBD1 might be the D (5 bases). CDR3 size: 15 residues. Trimming left V 5 bases short and J 7 bases short, with 15 bases between. Germline lookup yields CDR1 SGHTA and CDR2 FQGTGA.

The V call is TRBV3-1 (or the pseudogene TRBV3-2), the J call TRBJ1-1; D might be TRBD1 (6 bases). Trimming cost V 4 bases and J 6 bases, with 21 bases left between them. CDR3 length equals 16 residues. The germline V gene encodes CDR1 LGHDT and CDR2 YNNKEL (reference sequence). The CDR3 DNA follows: TGTGCCAGCAGCCCCCCTTTCGTGGGGGGGGCGGCTGAAGCTTTCTTT. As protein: CASSPPFVGGAAEAFF.

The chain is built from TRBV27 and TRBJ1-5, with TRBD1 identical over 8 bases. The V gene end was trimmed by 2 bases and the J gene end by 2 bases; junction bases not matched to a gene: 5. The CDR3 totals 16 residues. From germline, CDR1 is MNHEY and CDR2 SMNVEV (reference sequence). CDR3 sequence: CASSLNAGQGNQPQHF. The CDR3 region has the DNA TGTGCCAGCAGTTTAAACGCGGGACAGGGCAATCAGCCCCAGCATTTT.

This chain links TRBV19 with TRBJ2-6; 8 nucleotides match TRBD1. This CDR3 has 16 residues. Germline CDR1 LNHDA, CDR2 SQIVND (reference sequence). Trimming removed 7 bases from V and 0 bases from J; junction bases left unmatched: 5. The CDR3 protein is CASKGDRNSGANVLTF. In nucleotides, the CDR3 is TGTGCCAGTAAGGGGGACAGGAACTCTGGGGCCAACGTCCTGACTTTC. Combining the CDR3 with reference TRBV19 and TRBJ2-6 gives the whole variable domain DGGITQSPKYLFRKEGQNVTLSCEQNLNHDAMYWYRQDPGQGLRLIYYSQIVNDFQKGDIAEGYSVSREKKESFPLTVTSAQKNPTAFYLCASKGDRNSGANVLTFGAGSRLTVL.

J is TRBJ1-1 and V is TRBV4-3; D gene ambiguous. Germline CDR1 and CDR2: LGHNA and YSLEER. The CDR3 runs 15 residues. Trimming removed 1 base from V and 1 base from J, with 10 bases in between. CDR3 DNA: TGCGCCAGCAGCCAAGTCCCCCAACAGAACACTGAAGCTTTCTTT. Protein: CASSQVPQQNTEAFF.

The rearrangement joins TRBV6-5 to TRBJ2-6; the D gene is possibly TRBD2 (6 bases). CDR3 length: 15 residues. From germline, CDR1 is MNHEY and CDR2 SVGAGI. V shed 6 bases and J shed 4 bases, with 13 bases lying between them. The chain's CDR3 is CASRLERGGANVLTF. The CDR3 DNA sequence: TGTGCCAGCAGACTCGAACGGGGGGGGGCCAACGTCCTGACTTTC.